This T cell receptor beta chain was identified in a study of T cells in Graves' hyperthyroidism and ophthalmopathy. Amplified TCR beta CDR3 regions derived from RNA transcripts. HTBI primers drove first-round RT-PCR of the TCR CDR3. TCRdb redid the calling of the multiplex PCR reads with MiXCR, one entry per CDR3 protein. Of about 96,000 distinct CDR3 sequences listed, over 50% are singletons. Germline CDR1 is MNHEY and CDR2 is SVGAGI. The V and J ends lost 4 bases and 2 bases, in that order; junction bases with no gene match: 7. The CDR3 loop spans 16 amino acids. Stable Graves' hyperthyroidism meant no ophthalmopathy progression within 18 months. Diagnoses were established using clinical symptoms, serum thyroxine and TRAb, thyroid ultrasound and orbital computed tomography. The source of the PBMCs was around 10 ml of fresh peripheral blood.

V is TRBV6-5 and J is TRBJ1-5; 8 bases fit TRBD1. The TCR was taken from a woman in her thirties or forties with Graves' hyperthyroidism. Sample: blood. The CDR3 DNA reads TGTGCCAGCAGTTTTGGGCCAGGGGGCCGCAATCAGCCCCAGCATTTT. This sequence encodes CASSFGPGGRNQPQHF.